Sequencing of this T cell receptor (beta chain) was carried out in a study of T cell repertoires in cytomegalovirus infection. Looking at the study overall: Signatures in public TCR beta sequences pointed to both CMV infection and matching HLA type.

Study outcomes and limitations: Using cumulative public TCR beta family frequency, the authors identified those who carried CMV together with the relevant HLA. What dominated the ex vivo response were HLA-C-restricted CMV-specific TCR beta clonotypes.

V shed 2 bases and J shed 0 bases, with 14 bases lying between them. Germline CDR1 SGHTA, CDR2 FQGTGA. The CDR3 covers 18 residues. This clonotype was seen many times. No antigen is known for it. TCRdb re-called the reads through MiXCR, storing one row per CDR3 protein. The sample consists of about 240,000 distinct CDR3 sequences, 6.5% of them appearing once. This rearrangement joins TRBV7-3 to TRBJ2-6; a weak D match, TRBD1 (5 bases). The source of this sequence is a human donor in good health (CMV status not recorded). Some clones in this sample may be carry-over from other donors' samples. The sequencing sample was made of PBMCs. The CDR3 sequence: CASSLRAREGSGANVLTF. The CDR3 nucleotides read TGTGCCAGCAGCTTACGGGCCAGGGAAGGCTCTGGGGCCAACGTCCTGACTTTC.